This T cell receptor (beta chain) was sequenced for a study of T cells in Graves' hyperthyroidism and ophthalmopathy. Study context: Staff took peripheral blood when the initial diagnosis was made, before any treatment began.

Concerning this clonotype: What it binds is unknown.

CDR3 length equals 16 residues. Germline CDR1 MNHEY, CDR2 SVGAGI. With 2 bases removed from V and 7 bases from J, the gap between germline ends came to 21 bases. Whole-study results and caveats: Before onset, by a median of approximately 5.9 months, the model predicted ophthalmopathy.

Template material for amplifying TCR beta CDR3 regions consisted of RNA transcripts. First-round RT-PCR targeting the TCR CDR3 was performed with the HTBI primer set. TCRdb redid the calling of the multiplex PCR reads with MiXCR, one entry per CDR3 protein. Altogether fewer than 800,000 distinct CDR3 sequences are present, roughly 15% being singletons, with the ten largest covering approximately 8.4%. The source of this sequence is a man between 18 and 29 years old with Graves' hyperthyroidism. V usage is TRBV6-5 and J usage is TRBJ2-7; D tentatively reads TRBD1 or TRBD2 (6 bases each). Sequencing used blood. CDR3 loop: CASSYRTGAVLWEQYF. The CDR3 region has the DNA TGTGCCAGCAGTTACCGAACGGGGGCGGTGTTATGGGAGCAGTACTTC.